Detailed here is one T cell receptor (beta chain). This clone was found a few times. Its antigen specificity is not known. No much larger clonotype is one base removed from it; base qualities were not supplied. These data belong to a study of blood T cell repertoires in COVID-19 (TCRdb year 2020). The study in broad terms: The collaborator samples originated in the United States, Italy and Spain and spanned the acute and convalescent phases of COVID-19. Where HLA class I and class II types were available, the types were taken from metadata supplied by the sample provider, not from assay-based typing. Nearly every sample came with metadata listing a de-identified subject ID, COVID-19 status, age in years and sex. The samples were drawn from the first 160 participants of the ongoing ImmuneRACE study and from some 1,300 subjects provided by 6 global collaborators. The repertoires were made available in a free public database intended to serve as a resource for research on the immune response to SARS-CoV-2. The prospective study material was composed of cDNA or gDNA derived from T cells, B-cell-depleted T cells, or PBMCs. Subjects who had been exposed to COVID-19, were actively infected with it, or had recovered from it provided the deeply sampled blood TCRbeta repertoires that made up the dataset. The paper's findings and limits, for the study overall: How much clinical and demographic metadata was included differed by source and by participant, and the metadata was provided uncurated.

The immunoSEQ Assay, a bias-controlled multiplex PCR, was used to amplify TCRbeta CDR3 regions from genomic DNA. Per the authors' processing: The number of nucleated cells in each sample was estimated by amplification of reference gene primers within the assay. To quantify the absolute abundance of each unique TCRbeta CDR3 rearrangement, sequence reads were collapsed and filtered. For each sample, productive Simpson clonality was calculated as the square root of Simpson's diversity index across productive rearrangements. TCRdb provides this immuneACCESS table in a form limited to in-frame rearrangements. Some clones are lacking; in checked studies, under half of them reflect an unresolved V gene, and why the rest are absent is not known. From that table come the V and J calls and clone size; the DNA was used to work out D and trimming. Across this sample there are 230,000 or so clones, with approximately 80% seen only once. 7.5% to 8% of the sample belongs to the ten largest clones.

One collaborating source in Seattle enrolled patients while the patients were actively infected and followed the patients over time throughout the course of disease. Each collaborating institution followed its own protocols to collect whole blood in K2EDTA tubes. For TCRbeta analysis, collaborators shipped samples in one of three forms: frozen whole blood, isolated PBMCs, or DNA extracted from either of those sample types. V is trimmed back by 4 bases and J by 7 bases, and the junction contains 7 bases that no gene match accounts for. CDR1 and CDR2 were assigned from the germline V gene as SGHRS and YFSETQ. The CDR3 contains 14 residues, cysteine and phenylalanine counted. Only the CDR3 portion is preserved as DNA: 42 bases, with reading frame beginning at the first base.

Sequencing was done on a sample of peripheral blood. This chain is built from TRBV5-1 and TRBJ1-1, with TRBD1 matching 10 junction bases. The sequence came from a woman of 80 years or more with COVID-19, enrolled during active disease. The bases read TGCGCCAGCAGCACAGGGACAGGGGTGAGTGAAGCTTTCTTT. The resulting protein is CASSTGTGVSEAFF.